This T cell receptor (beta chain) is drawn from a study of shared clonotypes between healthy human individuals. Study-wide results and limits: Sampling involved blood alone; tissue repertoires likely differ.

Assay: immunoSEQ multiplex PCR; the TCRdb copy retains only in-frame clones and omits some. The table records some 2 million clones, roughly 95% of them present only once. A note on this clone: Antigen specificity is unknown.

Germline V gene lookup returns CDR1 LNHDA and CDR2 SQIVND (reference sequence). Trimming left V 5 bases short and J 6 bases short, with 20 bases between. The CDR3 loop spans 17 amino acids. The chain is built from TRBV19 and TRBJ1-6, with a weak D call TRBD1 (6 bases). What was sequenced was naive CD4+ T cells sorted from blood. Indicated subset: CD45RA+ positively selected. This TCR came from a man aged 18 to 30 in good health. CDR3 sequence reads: CASSPHTGIPFNSPLHF. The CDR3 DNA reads TGTGCCAGTAGTCCGCACACAGGGATCCCATTTAATTCACCCCTCCACTTT.